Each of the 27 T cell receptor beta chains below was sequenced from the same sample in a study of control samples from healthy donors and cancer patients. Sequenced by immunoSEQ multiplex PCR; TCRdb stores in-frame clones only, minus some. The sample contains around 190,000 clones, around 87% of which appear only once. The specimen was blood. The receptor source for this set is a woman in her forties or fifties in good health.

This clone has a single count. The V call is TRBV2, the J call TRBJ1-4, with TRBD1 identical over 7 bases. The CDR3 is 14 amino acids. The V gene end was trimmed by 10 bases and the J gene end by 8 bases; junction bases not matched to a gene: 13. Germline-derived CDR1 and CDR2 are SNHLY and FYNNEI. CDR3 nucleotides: TGTGCCAACAAACAAGGGGGCGTACGGGAAAAACTGTTTTTT. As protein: CANKQGGVREKLFF.

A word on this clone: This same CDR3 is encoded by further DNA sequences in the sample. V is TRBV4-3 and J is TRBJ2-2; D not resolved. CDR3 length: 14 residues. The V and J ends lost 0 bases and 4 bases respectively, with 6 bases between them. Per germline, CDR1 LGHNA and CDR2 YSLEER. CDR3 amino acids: CASSQDQITGELFF. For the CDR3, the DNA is TGCGCCAGCAGCCAAGACCAGATCACCGGGGAGCTGTTTTTT.

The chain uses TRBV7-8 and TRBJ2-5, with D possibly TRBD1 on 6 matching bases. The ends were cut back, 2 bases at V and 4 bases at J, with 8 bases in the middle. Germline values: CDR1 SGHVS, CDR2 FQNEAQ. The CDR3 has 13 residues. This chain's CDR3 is CASSLQGRETQYF. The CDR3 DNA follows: TGTGCCAGCAGCTTACAGGGGCGAGAGACCCAGTACTTC.

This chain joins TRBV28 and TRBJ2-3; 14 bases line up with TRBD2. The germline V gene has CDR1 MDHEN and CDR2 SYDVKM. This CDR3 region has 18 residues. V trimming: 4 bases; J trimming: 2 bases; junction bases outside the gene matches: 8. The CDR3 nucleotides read TGTGCCAGCAGTTCTCCCAGGACTAGCGGGAGGACCACAGATACGCAGTATTTT. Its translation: CASSSPRTSGRTTDTQYF.

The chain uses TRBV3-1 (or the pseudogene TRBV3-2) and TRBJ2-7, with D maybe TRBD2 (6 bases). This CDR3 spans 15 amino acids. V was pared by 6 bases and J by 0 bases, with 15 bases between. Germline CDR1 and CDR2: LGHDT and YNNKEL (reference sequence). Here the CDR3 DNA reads TGTGCCAGCAGTAGCGGAGCCCAGAGCTCCTACGAGCAGTACTTC. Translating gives CASSSGAQSSYEQYF.

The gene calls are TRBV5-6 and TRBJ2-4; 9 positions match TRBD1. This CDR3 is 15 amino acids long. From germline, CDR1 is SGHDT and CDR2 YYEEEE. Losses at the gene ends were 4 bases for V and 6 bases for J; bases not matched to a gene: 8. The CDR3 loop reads CASSAGTGGVNIQYF. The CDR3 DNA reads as TGTGCCAGCAGCGCCGGAACAGGGGGCGTAAACATTCAGTACTTC.

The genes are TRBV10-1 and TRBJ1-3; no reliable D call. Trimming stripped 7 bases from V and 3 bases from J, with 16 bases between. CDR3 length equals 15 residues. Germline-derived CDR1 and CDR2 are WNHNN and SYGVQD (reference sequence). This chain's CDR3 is CASKSDGPRGNTIYF. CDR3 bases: TGCGCCAGCAAATCGGACGGACCTCGTGGAAACACCATATATTTT.

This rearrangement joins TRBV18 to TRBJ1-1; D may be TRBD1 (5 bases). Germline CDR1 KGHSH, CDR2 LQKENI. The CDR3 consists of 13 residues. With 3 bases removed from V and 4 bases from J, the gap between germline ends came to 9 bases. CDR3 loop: CASSPGERTEAFF. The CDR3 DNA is TGTGCCAGCTCACCGGGGGAGCGCACTGAAGCTTTCTTT. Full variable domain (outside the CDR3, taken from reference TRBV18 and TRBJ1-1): NAGVMQNPRHLVRRRGQEARLRCSPMKGHSHVYWYRQLPEEGLKFMVYLQKENIIDESGMPKERFSAEFPKEGPSILRIQQVVRGDSAAYFCASSPGERTEAFFGQGTRLTVV.

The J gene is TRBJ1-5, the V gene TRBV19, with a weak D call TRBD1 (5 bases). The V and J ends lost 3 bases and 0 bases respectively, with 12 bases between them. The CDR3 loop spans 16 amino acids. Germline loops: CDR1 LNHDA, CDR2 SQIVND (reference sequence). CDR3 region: CASSIQGSISNQPQHF. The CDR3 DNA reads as TGTGCCAGTAGTATTCAGGGCTCCATTAGCAATCAGCCCCAGCATTTT.

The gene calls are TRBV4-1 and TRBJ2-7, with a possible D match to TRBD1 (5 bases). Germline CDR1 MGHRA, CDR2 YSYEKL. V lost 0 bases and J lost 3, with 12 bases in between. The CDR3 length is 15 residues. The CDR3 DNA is TGCGCCAGCAGCCAAGAGGACATTGTTAACTACGAGCAGTACTTC. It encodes CASSQEDIVNYEQYF.

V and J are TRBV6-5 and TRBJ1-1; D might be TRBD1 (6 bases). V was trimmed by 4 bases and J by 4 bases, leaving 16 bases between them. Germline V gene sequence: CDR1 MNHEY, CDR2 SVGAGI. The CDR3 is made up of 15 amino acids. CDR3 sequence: CASSSWTRGSTEAFF. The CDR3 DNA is TGTGCCAGCAGTTCGTGGACCAGGGGTAGCACTGAAGCTTTCTTT.

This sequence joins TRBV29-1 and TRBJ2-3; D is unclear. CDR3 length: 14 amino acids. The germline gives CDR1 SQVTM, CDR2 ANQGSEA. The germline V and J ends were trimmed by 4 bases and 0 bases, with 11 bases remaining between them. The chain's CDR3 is CSVVAGSSTDTQYF. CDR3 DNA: TGCAGCGTTGTAGCTGGATCTAGCACAGATACGCAGTATTTT.

CDR3 amino acids: CASSLNDAEAFF. DNA for the CDR3: TGTGCCAGCAGCCTAAACGACGCAGAAGCTTTCTTT. J is TRBJ1-1 and V is TRBV16; D remains ambiguous. This CDR3 is 12 amino acids long. The germline V gene has CDR1 KGHSY and CDR2 FQNENV. With 4 bases removed from V and 8 bases from J, the gap between germline ends came to 11 bases. The full variable domain, rest sourced from reference TRBV16 and TRBJ1-1, is GEEVAQTPKHLVRGEGQKAKLYCAPIKGHSYVFWYQQVLKNEFKFLISFQNENVFDETGMPKERFSAKCLPNSPCSLEIQATKLEDSAVYFCASSLNDAEAFFGQGTRLTVV.

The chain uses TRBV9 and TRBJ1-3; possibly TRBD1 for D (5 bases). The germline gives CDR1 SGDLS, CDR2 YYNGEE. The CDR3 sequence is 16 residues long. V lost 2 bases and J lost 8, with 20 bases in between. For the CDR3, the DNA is TGTGCCAGCAGCGTCAGGGCTGGGATGGCTTCGGACACCATATATTTT. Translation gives CASSVRAGMASDTIYF.

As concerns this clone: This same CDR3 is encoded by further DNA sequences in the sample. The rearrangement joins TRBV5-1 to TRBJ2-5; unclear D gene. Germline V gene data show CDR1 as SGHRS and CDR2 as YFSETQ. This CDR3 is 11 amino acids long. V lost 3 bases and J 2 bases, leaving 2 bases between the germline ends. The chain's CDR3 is CASSSQETQYF. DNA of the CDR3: TGCGCCAGCAGCTCACAAGAGACCCAGTACTTC.

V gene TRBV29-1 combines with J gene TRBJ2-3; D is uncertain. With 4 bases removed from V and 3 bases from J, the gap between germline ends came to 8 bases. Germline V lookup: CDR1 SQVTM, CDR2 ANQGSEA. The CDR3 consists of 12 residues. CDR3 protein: CSVVVTTDTQYF. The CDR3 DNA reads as TGCAGCGTTGTGGTCACAACAGATACGCAGTATTTT.

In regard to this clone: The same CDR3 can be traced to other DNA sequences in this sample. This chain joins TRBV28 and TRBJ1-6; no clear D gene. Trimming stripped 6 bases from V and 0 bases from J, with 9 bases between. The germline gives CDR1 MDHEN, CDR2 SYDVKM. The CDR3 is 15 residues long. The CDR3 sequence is CASRETSSYNSPLHF. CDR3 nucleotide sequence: TGTGCCAGCAGGGAAACTAGCTCCTATAATTCACCCCTCCACTTT.

Here the CDR3 DNA reads TGCGCCAGCAGCCAAGAAATAGCGGGAGTCCCAGAGACCCAGTACTTC. Its translation: CASSQEIAGVPETQYF. The J gene is TRBJ2-5, the V gene TRBV4-1, with 9 nucleotides matching TRBD2. Losses at the gene ends were 0 bases for V and 4 bases for J; bases not matched to a gene: 6. Germline V gene data show CDR1 as MGHRA and CDR2 as YSYEKL. There are 16 residues in the CDR3.

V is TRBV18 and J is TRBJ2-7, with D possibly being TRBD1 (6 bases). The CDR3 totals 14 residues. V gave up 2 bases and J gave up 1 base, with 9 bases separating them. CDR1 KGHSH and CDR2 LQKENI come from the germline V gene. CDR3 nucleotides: TGTGCCAGCTCACCAAGACAGGTGTCCTACGAGCAGTACTTC. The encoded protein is CASSPRQVSYEQYF. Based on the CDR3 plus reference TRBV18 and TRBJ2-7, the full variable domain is NAGVMQNPRHLVRRRGQEARLRCSPMKGHSHVYWYRQLPEEGLKFMVYLQKENIIDESGMPKERFSAEFPKEGPSILRIQQVVRGDSAAYFCASSPRQVSYEQYFGPGTRLTVT.

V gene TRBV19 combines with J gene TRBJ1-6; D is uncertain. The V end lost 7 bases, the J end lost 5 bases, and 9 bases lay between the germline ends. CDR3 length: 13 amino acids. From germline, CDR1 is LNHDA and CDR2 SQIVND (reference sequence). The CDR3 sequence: CASKGLHNSPLHF. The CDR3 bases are TGTGCCAGTAAAGGGCTTCATAATTCACCCCTCCACTTT.

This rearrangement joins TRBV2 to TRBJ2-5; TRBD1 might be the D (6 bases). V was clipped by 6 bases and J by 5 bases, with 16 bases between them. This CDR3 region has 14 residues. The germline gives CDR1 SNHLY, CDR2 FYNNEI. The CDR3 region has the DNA TGTGCCAGCAGGGAAACAGGGTTCGAGGAGACCCAGTACTTC. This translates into CASRETGFEETQYF.

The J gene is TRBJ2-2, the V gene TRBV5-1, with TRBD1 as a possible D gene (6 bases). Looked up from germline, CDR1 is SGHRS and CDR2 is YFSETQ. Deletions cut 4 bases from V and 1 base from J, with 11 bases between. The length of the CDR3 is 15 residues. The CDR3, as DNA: TGCGCCAGCAGCGGACAGACCTTGAACACCGGGGAGCTGTTTTTT. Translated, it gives CASSGQTLNTGELFF.

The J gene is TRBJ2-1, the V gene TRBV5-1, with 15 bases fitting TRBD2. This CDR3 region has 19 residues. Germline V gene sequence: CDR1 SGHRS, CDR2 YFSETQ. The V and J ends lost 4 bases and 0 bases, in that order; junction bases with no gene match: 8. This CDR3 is CASSGAGTSGGSSYNEQFF. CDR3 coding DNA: TGCGCCAGCAGCGGGGCCGGGACTAGCGGGGGGAGCTCCTACAATGAGCAGTTCTTC. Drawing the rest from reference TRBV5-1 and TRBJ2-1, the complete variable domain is KAGVTQTPRYLIKTRGQQVTLSCSPISGHRSVSWYQQTPGQGLQFLFEYFSETQRNKGNFPGRFSGRQFSNSRSEMNVSTLELGDSALYLCASSGAGTSGGSSYNEQFFGPGTRLTVL.

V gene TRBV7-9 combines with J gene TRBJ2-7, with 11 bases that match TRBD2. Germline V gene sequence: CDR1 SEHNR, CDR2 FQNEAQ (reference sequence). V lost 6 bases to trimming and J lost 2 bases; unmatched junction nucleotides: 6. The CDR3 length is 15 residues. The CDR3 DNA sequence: TGTGCCAGCAGTTCCGGACTAGCGGGTCCCTACGAGCAGTACTTC. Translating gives CASSSGLAGPYEQYF.

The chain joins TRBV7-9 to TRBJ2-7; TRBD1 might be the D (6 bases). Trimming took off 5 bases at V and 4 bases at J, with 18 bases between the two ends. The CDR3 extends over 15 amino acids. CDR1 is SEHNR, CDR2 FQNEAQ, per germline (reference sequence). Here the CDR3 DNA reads TGTGCCAGCAGCGGTGGACAGAGAGGATTGTACGAGCAGTACTTC. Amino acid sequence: CASSGGQRGLYEQYF.

The CDR3 DNA reads as TGTGCCAGCAGCTGGATAGGGAACACCGGGGAGCTGTTTTTT. It is translated as CASSWIGNTGELFF. The V call is TRBV7-3, the J call TRBJ2-2; no reliable D call. Per germline, CDR1 SGHTA and CDR2 FQGTGA. V was clipped by 4 bases and J by 1 base, with 7 bases between them. The length of the CDR3 is 14 residues.

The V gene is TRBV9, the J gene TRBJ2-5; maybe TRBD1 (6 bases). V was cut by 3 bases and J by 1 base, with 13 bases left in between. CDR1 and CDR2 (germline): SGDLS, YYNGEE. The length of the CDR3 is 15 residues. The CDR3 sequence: CASSAPGHSQETQYF. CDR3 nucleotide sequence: TGTGCCAGCAGCGCCCCGGGACACTCCCAAGAGACCCAGTACTTC.